The entry below gives a single T cell receptor beta chain sequence along with its context. These data belong to a study of CD8 T cells in Susac syndrome. Trimming took 0 bases from V and 5 from J; bases not matched to a gene: 2. The germline V gene encodes CDR1 SEHNR and CDR2 FQNEAQ (reference sequence). The CDR3 consists of 15 residues. Random hexamers were used to reverse transcribe an amount of about 0.45 to 1 ug RNA. Each CDR3 protein is one row after TCRdb ran MiXCR on the immunoSEQ multiplex PCR reads. The table has some 150,000 distinct CDR3 sequences, approximately 94% seen once; the top ten hold over 0.07%.

The chain employs TRBV7-9 and TRBJ2-1; TRBD1 agrees at 9 bases. The sequencing input was CD4+ T cells from PBMCs. The source of this sequence is a human donor in good health. CDR3 bases: TGTGCCAGCAGCTTAGCCGGGACAGGGAACAATGAGCAGTTCTTC. Translated: CASSLAGTGNNEQFF.